This is a list of T cell receptor beta chains from one sample in a study of blood T cell repertoires in COVID-19. Generated by immunoSEQ multiplex PCR, the TCRdb table keeps only in-frame clones and is missing some. The table has about 140,000 clones, around 88% seen once. Source material: peripheral blood. These receptor sequences come from a woman aged 55 to 70 with acute or convalescent COVID-19. Both conserved end residues are part of each CDR3. The order of the fields is V gene, clone size, CDR3 protein. The size entry is marked missing in some rows and otherwise reads once, few, many or a size class.

TRBV19,-,CASTQSGTGRLANYGYTF
TRBV9,-,CASSVAPTYSGANVLTF
TRBV29-1,-,CSVEQGPSATDTQYF
TRBV10-2,-,CASSEPTFNGYTF
TRBV14,-,CASSRSRAVTYEQYF
TRBV19,-,CASSPGLAGYEQYF
TRBV7-9,-,CASTPDRGQSGYTF
TRBV28,once,CASSLGGGNNYGYTF
TRBV7-8,-,CASSGTSGVTGELFF
TRBV19,-,CASSTRQALAPLGQYF
TRBV9,few,CASEFVSGNTIYF
TRBV5-6,-,CASSLGQPSNYGYTF
TRBV5-6,-,CASSLGQSSSYTF
TRBV27,few,CASSSKRGGAYNEQFF
TRBV9,-,CASSVADYPYEQYF
TRBV9,-,CASTVGGYTDTQYF
TRBV6-5,-,CASSYGLGAVNTEAFF
TRBV13,-,CASRGDSYFSDTQYF
TRBV28,once,CASSLWEDPSRDTEAFF
TRBV12-3/TRBV12-4,-,CASIDRGNTEAFF
TRBV6-2/TRBV6-3,-,CASSFRQQGANEQFF
TRBV28,-,CASSPQQGMNTEAFF
TRBV5-4,-,CASSLDGGAWNEQFF
TRBV7-2,-,CASSLVGGENYYGYTF
TRBV4-3,-,CASSQVRTGNYGYTF
TRBV27,once,CASSLYREGDTQYF
TRBV15,once,CATSATNGGNEKLFF
TRBV28,-,CASSPPGQITNTGELFF
TRBV19,-,CAIRQSPGQPQHF
TRBV27,-,CASSLRQGQPQHF
TRBV20-1,-,CSASPSRQPQHF
TRBV7-8,-,CASSFERSGANVLTF
TRBV5-1,-,CASSSRASGAWDTQYF
TRBV6-5,-,CASSYLGAVRRQPQHF
TRBV19,-,CASTGRRMNTEAFF
TRBV5-1,-,CASSLTDLAYEQYF
TRBV7-9,-,CASSLGIGQSIYGYTF